The subject of this entry is one T cell receptor (beta chain). What it binds is not known. The data were produced by immunoSEQ multiplex PCR, yet TCRdb's version contains in-frame clones alone and is incomplete. The sample yields approximately 70,000 clones, roughly 88% seen once. Trimming stripped 3 bases from V and 4 bases from J, with 3 bases between. CDR1 and CDR2 from the germline V gene are SNHLY and FYNNEI. This CDR3 is 11 amino acids long. This entry belongs to a study of T cell responses to AZD1222 COVID-19 vaccine. Findings and limits, study-wide: Regions 160-218 and 743-854 held dominance among vaccine-associated CD4 TCRs, which spanned spike. The donors showed a predominance of white British ancestry and of females, with possible underestimation of clonal diversity.

Material: peripheral blood, obtained on day 0 of AZD1222 vaccination. This receptor was obtained from an adult in good health. The chain joins TRBV2 to TRBJ1-1; no reliable D call. The CDR3 region has the DNA TGTGCCAGCAGTGACCCCACTGAAGCTTTCTTT. Translating it yields CASSDPTEAFF. The full variable domain, rest sourced from reference TRBV2 and TRBJ1-1, is EPEVTQTPSHQVTQMGQEVILRCVPISNHLYFYWYRQILGQKVEFLVSFYNNEISEKSEIFDDQFSVERPDGSNFTLKIRSTKLEDSAMYFCASSDPTEAFFGQGTRLTVV.